This T cell receptor (beta chain) is drawn from a study of early T cells in non-severe SARS-CoV-2 infection. The overall study: Sequencing input comprised bulk RNA from unsorted whole blood; chain pairing was not available.

The CDR3 runs to 15 residues. CDR1 GTSNPN and CDR2 SVGIG come from the germline V gene (reference sequence). Trimming at V came to 3 bases and at J to 2 bases, leaving 8 bases not matched to a gene. Attachment of unique molecular identifiers was made to individual cDNA molecules. TCRdb ran MiXCR on the 5' RACE reads and lists one entry per CDR3 protein. The profile shows 65,000 to 95,000 distinct CDR3 sequences, 7.5% to 10% of them singletons. This clonotype occurred once. A much larger clone differs by one base, so this may be a read error. This sequence originates from an adult who was a healthcare worker with PCR-confirmed SARS-CoV-2 infection or an uninfected control (not recorded which). The chain couples TRBV30 to TRBJ2-7; TRBD1 matches at 9 bases. Material for sequencing was whole blood. CDR3 loop: CAWSRQGDGAYEQYF. In nucleotides, the CDR3 is TGTGCCTGGAGCAGACAGGGGGACGGGGCCTACGAGCAGTACTTC.